What follows is one T cell receptor beta chain and its context. The source of the sample is a study of blood T cell repertoires in COVID-19. How the authors handled the data: Estimated nucleated cell counts came from reference gene primer amplification. Sequenced by immunoSEQ multiplex PCR; TCRdb stores in-frame clones only, minus some. For V, J and clone size, that table is used; D and trimming come from the DNA. The data hold hundreds of thousands of clones, with approximately 84% observed a single time. This CDR3 spans 16 amino acids. Trimming took 3 bases from V and 3 from J; bases not matched to a gene: 5. Per the germline V gene, CDR1 is SGHRS and CDR2 is YFSETQ.

The V call is TRBV5-1, the J call TRBJ2-1; 11 nucleotides match TRBD2. The origin of this receptor is a woman of 80 years or more with acute or convalescent COVID-19. Sequencing was performed on peripheral blood. CDR3: CASSWTSGSVYNEQFF. CDR3 nucleotide sequence: TGCGCCAGCAGCTGGACTAGCGGGTCCGTCTACAATGAGCAGTTCTTC. Drawing the rest from reference TRBV5-1 and TRBJ2-1, the complete variable domain is KAGVTQTPRYLIKTRGQQVTLSCSPISGHRSVSWYQQTPGQGLQFLFEYFSETQRNKGNFPGRFSGRQFSNSRSEMNVSTLELGDSALYLCASSWTSGSVYNEQFFGPGTRLTVL.